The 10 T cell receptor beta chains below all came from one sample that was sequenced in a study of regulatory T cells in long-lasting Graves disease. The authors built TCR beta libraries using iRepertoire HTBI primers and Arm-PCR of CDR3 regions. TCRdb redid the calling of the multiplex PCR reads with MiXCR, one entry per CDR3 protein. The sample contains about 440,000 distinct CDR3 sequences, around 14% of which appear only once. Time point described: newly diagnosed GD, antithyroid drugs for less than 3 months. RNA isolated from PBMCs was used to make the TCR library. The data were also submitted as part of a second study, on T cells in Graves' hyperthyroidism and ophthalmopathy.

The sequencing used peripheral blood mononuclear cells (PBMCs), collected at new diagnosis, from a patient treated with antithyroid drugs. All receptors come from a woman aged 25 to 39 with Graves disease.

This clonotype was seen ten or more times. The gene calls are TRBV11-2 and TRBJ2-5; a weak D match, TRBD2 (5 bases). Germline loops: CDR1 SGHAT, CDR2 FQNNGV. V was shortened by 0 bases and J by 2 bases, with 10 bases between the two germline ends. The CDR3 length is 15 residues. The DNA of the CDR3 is TGTGCCAGCAGCTTAGAGGCTAGCCTTCAAGAGACCCAGTACTTC. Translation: CASSLEASLQETQYF.

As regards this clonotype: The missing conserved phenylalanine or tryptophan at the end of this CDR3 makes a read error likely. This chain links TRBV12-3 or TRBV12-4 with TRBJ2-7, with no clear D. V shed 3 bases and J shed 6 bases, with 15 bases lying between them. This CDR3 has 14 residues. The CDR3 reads CASSFDRPGGEQYL. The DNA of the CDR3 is TGTGCCAGCAGTTTCGACCGCCCAGGCGGCGAGCAGTACCTC.

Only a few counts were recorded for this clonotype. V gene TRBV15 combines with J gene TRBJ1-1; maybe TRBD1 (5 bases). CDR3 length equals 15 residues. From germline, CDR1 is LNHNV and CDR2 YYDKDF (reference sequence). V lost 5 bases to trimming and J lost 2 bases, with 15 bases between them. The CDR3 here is CATSLPGRINTEAFF. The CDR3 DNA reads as TGTGCCACCAGCTTACCGGGACGGATAAACACTGAAGCTTTCTTT.

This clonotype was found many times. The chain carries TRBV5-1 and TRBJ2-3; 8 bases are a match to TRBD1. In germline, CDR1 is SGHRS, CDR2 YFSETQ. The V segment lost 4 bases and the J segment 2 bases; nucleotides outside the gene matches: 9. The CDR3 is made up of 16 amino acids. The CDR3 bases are TGCGCCAGCAGCAAGCGACAGGGGAGCCTCACAGATACGCAGTATTTT. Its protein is CASSKRQGSLTDTQYF.

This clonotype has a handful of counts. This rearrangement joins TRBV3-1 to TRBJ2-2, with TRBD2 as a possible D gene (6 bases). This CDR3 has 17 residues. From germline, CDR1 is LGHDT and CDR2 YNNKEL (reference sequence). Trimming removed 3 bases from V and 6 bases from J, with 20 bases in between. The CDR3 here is CASSHSLGTAPPGELFF. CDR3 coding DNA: TGTGCCAGCAGCCACTCACTCGGGACTGCACCTCCCGGGGAGCTGTTTTTT.

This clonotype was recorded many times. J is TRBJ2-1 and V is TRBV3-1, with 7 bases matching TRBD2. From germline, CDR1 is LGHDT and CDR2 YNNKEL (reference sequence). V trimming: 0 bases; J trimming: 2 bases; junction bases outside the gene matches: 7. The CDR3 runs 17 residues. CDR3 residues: CASSQERWAGAYNEQFF. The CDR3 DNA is TGTGCCAGCAGCCAAGAGAGGTGGGCGGGGGCCTACAATGAGCAGTTCTTC.

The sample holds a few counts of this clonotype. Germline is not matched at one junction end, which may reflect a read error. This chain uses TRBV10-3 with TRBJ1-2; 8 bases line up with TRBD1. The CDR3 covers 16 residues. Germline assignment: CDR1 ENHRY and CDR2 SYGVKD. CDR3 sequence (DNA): TGTGCCACCAGTGATTCTGACAGGGGCATTAACTATGGCTACACCTTC. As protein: CATSDSDRGINYGYTF.

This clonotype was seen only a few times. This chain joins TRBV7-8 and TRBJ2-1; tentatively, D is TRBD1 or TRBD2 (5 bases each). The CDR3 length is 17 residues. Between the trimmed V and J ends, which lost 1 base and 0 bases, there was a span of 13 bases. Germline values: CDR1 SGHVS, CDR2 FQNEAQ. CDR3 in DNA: TGTGCCAGCAGCTTAGAGGGGACGGTGAGCTCCTACAATGAGCAGTTCTTC. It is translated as CASSLEGTVSSYNEQFF.

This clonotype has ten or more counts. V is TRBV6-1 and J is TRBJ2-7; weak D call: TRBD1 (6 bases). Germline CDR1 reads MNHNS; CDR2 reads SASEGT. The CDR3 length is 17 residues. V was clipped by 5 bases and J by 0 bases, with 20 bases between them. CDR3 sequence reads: CASSTRTAILSSYEQYF. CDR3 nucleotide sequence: TGTGCCAGCAGTACCAGGACAGCTATACTAAGCTCCTACGAGCAGTACTTC.

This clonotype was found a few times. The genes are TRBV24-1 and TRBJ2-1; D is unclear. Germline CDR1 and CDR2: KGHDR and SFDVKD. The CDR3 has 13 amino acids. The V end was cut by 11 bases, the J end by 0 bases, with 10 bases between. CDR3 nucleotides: TGTGCCATTGGCGGTTTCTCCTACAATGAGCAGTTCTTC. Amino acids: CAIGGFSYNEQFF.